Here is one T cell receptor (beta chain) with its context. The table lists this clonotype with a few counts. Its specific antigen is unknown. Base-call qualities are not available, and no considerably larger clone is one nucleotide away. In the germline V gene (reference sequence), CDR1 corresponds to LGHDT and CDR2 to YNNKEL. Measured from the cysteine to the phenylalanine, the CDR3 is 14 residues long. The DNA shown is the 42-base CDR3, in frame from base 1. V gives up 3 bases and J gives up 0 bases, and the segment between their germline ends measures 8 bases. The entry originates in a study of post-analysis software for immune sequencing data (dated by TCRdb to 2013 to 2016). Regarding the study in general: Recorded disease courses included relapsing-remitting, secondary progressive and progressive-relapsing multiple sclerosis, with some patients lacking subtype annotation. A subset of samples was prepared in parallel using single-end sample barcoding, then pooled and co-amplified after Illumina adapter ligation. Patient repertoires were compared against roughly 11 previously published healthy control repertoires from donors aged 6 to 25 years. Paper-wide results and their limitations: A handful of TRBV segments, including TRBV5-6, TRBV5-1 and TRBV20-1, were significantly more frequent in patients than controls. The control group was slightly older than the multiple sclerosis patient group. When samples were clustered directly using the F measure, samples prepared in the same batch co-clustered strongly, which prompted a batch-effect correction. Normalized Chao1 diversity was significantly lower in multiple sclerosis patients than controls, suggesting substantial peripheral T-cell clonal expansion.

The library was prepared using PCR. Sequencer: Illumina HiSeq 2500. To reduce PCR and sequencing biases, unique molecular identifiers were built into the TCR beta cDNA libraries. Every 1 to 10 million input T cells yielded 500,000 or so cDNA molecules, meaning each molecule approximated one T cell. The patient libraries were prepared and sequenced using the same protocol as the earlier healthy control dataset. Samples belonging to the same batch were prepared together, multiplexed and sequenced on a shared HiSeq lane. The study's processing was this. Raw barcoded reads were processed with MIGEC, and single-read molecular identifier groups were discarded before consensus assembly and CDR3 extraction. VDJtools was used for post-analysis of the clonotype tables, and diversity was normalized by down-sampling every dataset to the size of the smallest sample. To correct batch-related cross-sample contamination, repertoire overlap clustering matched CDR3 amino acid sequences but not nucleotide sequences. The public sequencing data were trimmed at Q25 with fastp and processed into clonotypes with MiXCR by TCRdb, which kept only in-frame beta chains. Records with the same CDR3 protein are collapsed into one entry carrying the most frequent genes and DNA. These V and J calls rely on TCRdb rather than the paper's analysis. The sample table holds about 200,000 distinct CDR3 sequences, of which over 25% were seen once. The leading ten clones occupy roughly 3.5% of the sample.

To demonstrate the VDJtools post-analysis software, the study profiled TCR beta repertoires from the peripheral blood of 10 to 15 young patients with multiple sclerosis. The multiple sclerosis patients were children and adolescents ranging in age from 6 to 15 years. Sequenced sample: blood. The origin of this receptor is a girl aged 2 to 17 with multiple sclerosis. The chain was built from TRBV3-1 and TRBJ1-1; TRBD1 is possibly the D segment (6 matching bases). This receptor carries the CDR3 CASSHRGLNTEAFF. The nucleotides are TGTGCCAGCAGCCACAGGGGCCTGAACACTGAAGCTTTCTTT.